The entry that follows covers one T cell receptor (beta chain) sequence. V shed 5 bases, J shed 8 bases, and the junction held 5 bases outside the gene matches. The CDR3 runs to 12 residues. CDR1 and CDR2 from the germline V gene are MNHEY and SMNVEV (reference sequence). This specimen belongs to a study of shared clonotypes between healthy human individuals. Study-wide background: CD4 naive cells filled three plates per donor, CD4 memory three, CD8 naive two and CD8 memory one.

Data came from immunoSEQ multiplex PCR; TCRdb stores just in-frame clones and leaves some out. In the table there are some 2,000,000 clones, 90% to 97% of which are singletons. The sequence was obtained from a man between 18 and 35 years old in good health. The gene calls are TRBV27 and TRBJ1-2; 7 bases align to TRBD1. The sequenced sample was naive CD4+ T cells sorted from blood. Subset: CD45RA+ positively selected. The CDR3 DNA reads TGTGCCAGCAGTAGACAGGGAAGGGGCTACACCTTC. This gives the protein CASSRQGRGYTF.